A single sample is the source of the 8 T cell receptor beta chains below, sequenced in a study of blood T cell repertoires in COVID-19. Repertoires were generated with immunoSEQ multiplex PCR, while TCRdb's copy carries only in-frame clones and drops some. The sample includes around 100,000 clones, more than 70% of them seen just once. Specimen: peripheral blood. The receptors derive from a woman over 75 in a cohort sampled during active COVID-19.

J is TRBJ2-1 and V is TRBV7-3; D may be TRBD1 (7 bases). This CDR3 spans 15 amino acids. V lost 5 bases, J lost 4 bases, and 15 bases lay in between. CDR1 and CDR2 (germline): SGHTA, FQGTGA. The chain's CDR3 is CASSQGGTAYNEQFF. The CDR3 nucleotides read TGTGCCAGCAGCCAAGGGGGGACAGCATACAATGAGCAGTTCTTC.

The chain links TRBV18 to TRBJ1-2; no firm D call. V lost 0 bases and J lost 8, with 13 bases in between. This CDR3 has 14 amino acids. Germline V CDR1 and CDR2: KGHSH, LQKENI. The CDR3 is CASSPPRDSGGYTF. The CDR3 DNA reads TGTGCCAGCTCACCACCGAGAGACTCCGGCGGCTACACCTTC.

The gene calls are TRBV10-2 and TRBJ2-1; the match to TRBD2 covers 7 bases. Unmatched junction bases numbered 4, after V lost 0 bases and J lost 2 bases. The V gene's germline CDR1 is WSHSY and CDR2 SAAADI. This CDR3 is built from 16 residues. CDR3 bases: TGCGCCAGCAGTGAGTCCGGGCTAGCGGCCTACAATGAGCAGTTCTTC. Amino acid sequence: CASSESGLAAYNEQFF.

CDR3 protein: CASTGTSGRLDTQYF. The CDR3 DNA reads TGTGCCAGCACCGGGACTAGCGGGAGGCTGGATACGCAGTATTTT. J is TRBJ2-3 and V is TRBV25-1; 15 bases align to TRBD2. Germline lookup yields CDR1 MGHDK and CDR2 SYGVNS. The J segment lost 6 bases and the V segment lost 7 bases, leaving 5 bases of the junction unmatched. The CDR3 runs 15 residues.

This chain joins TRBV5-1 and TRBJ1-1, with 8 positions matching TRBD1. Germline values: CDR1 SGHRS, CDR2 YFSETQ. CDR3 size: 16 residues. The V and J ends lost 0 bases and 1 base, in that order; junction bases with no gene match: 5. CDR3 residues: CASSLERTGWNTEAFF. The CDR3 DNA is TGCGCCAGCAGCTTGGAGAGGACAGGGTGGAACACTGAAGCTTTCTTT.

J is TRBJ1-1 and V is TRBV19; no reliable D call. Germline V gives CDR1 LNHDA, CDR2 SQIVND (reference sequence). V lost 9 bases and J 1 base, leaving 12 bases between the germline ends. This CDR3 region has 13 residues. This CDR3 reads CASLRSENTEAFF. As DNA, the CDR3 is TGTGCCAGCCTCCGGTCCGAGAACACTGAAGCTTTCTTT.

This chain uses TRBV2 with TRBJ2-7, with 9 nucleotides matching TRBD2. Germline V lookup: CDR1 SNHLY, CDR2 FYNNEI. V dropped 8 bases and J dropped 2; count of bases not matched to a gene: 7. The CDR3 has 14 residues. CDR3 amino acids: CASVQTSGTYEQYF. The CDR3 DNA reads as TGTGCCAGCGTACAGACTAGCGGCACCTACGAGCAGTACTTC.

The chain links TRBV27 to TRBJ2-3; unclear D gene. V was shortened by 2 bases and J by 4 bases, with 10 bases between the two germline ends. Germline V lookup: CDR1 MNHEY, CDR2 SMNVEV (reference sequence). CDR3 length equals 14 residues. CDR3 sequence: CASSLQEGSDTQYF. The DNA for the CDR3 is TGTGCCAGCAGTTTACAGGAAGGTTCAGATACGCAGTATTTT.